Below, 22 T cell receptor beta chains from the same sample are listed, as sequenced in a study of T cell responses to AZD1222 COVID-19 vaccine. Profiled with immunoSEQ multiplex PCR; TCRdb holds only in-frame clones, not every one. The table has 150,000 to 200,000 clones, just over 90% seen once. The material was peripheral blood, obtained 28 days after the second AZD1222 dose. Source of these receptors: an adult who received the AZD1222 COVID-19 vaccine.

DNA of the CDR3: TGTGCCAGCAGTACCGGACCCGGAAACACCATATATTTT. The encoded protein is CASSTGPGNTIYF. This chain joins TRBV6-5 and TRBJ1-3; D is ambiguous. Per the germline V gene, CDR1 is MNHEY and CDR2 is SVGAGI. V dropped 5 bases and J dropped 4 bases, with 9 bases sitting between them. The CDR3 covers 13 residues.

This clone was counted a single time. CDR3 sequence: CASSLVGGGKAFF. Here the CDR3 DNA reads TGTGCCAGCAGCTTAGTAGGGGGCGGAAAAGCTTTCTTT. The J gene is TRBJ1-1, the V gene TRBV11-2; 7 nucleotides match TRBD1. Trimming cost V 1 base and J 9 bases; bases outside gene matches: 5. Germline V gives CDR1 SGHAT, CDR2 FQNNGV. The CDR3 loop spans 13 amino acids.

This clone was seen a single time. The V call is TRBV29-1, the J call TRBJ1-2; D might be TRBD1 (6 bases). The CDR3 length is 11 residues. Trimming stripped 6 bases from V and 6 bases from J, with 11 bases between. The germline V gene encodes CDR1 SQVTM and CDR2 ANQGSEA. The CDR3 DNA reads TGCAGCGTGAATCAGGGGAATGGCTACACCTTC. Translated, it gives CSVNQGNGYTF.

This clone was found once. The rearrangement uses TRBV19 and TRBJ1-3, with D perhaps TRBD1 (5 bases). The CDR3 covers 17 residues. V lost 6 bases to trimming and J lost 0 bases, with 18 bases between them. Germline V gene data show CDR1 as LNHDA and CDR2 as SQIVND (reference sequence). CDR3 sequence: CASRIPGYSGSGNTIYF. The CDR3 DNA reads TGTGCCAGTAGAATTCCAGGGTATTCGGGCTCTGGAAACACCATATATTTT.

V and J are TRBV20-1 and TRBJ1-1; no clear D. V was trimmed by 5 bases and J by 1 base, leaving 2 bases between them. Per germline, CDR1 DFQATT and CDR2 SNEGSKA (reference sequence). The CDR3 contains 10 residues. This CDR3 reads CSAQNTEAFF. CDR3 nucleotides: TGCAGTGCTCAGAACACTGAAGCTTTCTTT.

The V call is TRBV7-2, the J call TRBJ1-6; D is undetermined. Germline V gene data show CDR1 as SGHTA and CDR2 as FQGNSA. The V end was cut by 5 bases, the J end by 5 bases, with 13 bases between. CDR3 length equals 15 residues. The CDR3 sequence is CASSSGVSHNSPLHF. The CDR3, as DNA: TGTGCCAGCAGCAGTGGGGTGTCTCATAATTCACCCCTCCACTTT.

V is TRBV30 and J is TRBJ2-7; 10 bases agree with TRBD2. V shed 8 bases, J shed 5 bases, and the junction held 6 bases outside the gene matches. Germline loops: CDR1 GTSNPN, CDR2 SVGIG (reference sequence). CDR3 size: 12 residues. Here the CDR3 reads CARSSGGHEQYF. DNA of the CDR3: TGTGCCCGGTCTAGCGGGGGCCACGAGCAGTACTTC.

The chain is built from TRBV7-9 and TRBJ1-1, with D possibly matching TRBD1 (6 bases). This CDR3 region has 14 residues. In germline, CDR1 is SEHNR, CDR2 FQNEAQ (reference sequence). V was shortened by 7 bases and J by 0 bases, with 12 bases between the two germline ends. CDR3 nucleotide sequence: TGTGCCAGCATCCAAGGGGGTATGAACACTGAAGCTTTCTTT. Protein sequence: CASIQGGMNTEAFF.

The chain's CDR3 is CASSYRGLAGGTQYF. The CDR3 DNA reads as TGTGCCAGCAGTTACAGGGGCCTAGCGGGGGGGACCCAGTACTTC. The chain couples TRBV6-2 or TRBV6-3 to TRBJ2-5, with TRBD2 matching over 11 bases. After removal of 2 bases from V and 7 bases from J, the junction contained 6 bases not matched to a gene. Germline V CDR1 and CDR2: MNHEY, SVGEGT. This CDR3 contains 15 residues.

The chain has TRBV7-9 and TRBJ1-1, with no clear D. The CDR3 loop spans 13 amino acids. Germline V gene data show CDR1 as SEHNR and CDR2 as FQNEAQ (reference sequence). The V and J ends lost 3 bases and 5 bases respectively, with 10 bases between them. CDR3 amino acids: CASSFSGVTEAFF. CDR3 nucleotide sequence: TGTGCCAGCAGCTTTTCAGGTGTGACTGAAGCTTTCTTT.

The V and J genes are TRBV5-1 and TRBJ1-1; no clear D. Trimming left V 4 bases short and J 3 bases short, with 13 bases between. The CDR3 covers 14 residues. Germline CDR1 and CDR2: SGHRS and YFSETQ. The CDR3 nucleotides are TGCGCCAGCAGCAGATATAGAGCCTACACTGAAGCTTTCTTT. This encodes CASSRYRAYTEAFF. The whole variable domain, filled in from reference TRBV5-1 and TRBJ1-1, reads KAGVTQTPRYLIKTRGQQVTLSCSPISGHRSVSWYQQTPGQGLQFLFEYFSETQRNKGNFPGRFSGRQFSNSRSEMNVSTLELGDSALYLCASSRYRAYTEAFFGQGTRLTVV.

The V gene is TRBV10-1, the J gene TRBJ1-1; 9 nucleotides agree with TRBD1. The germline V gene has CDR1 WNHNN and CDR2 SYGVQD (reference sequence). Trimming at V came to 9 bases and at J to 0 bases, leaving 17 bases not matched to a gene. The CDR3 has 18 amino acids. CDR3 DNA sequence: TGCGCCAGGACTAAAAAGGGACAGGGCCCACTCATGAACACTGAAGCTTTCTTT. It yields the protein CARTKKGQGPLMNTEAFF.

The rearrangement joins TRBV9 to TRBJ1-2; weak D call: TRBD1 (6 bases). Germline V gene data show CDR1 as SGDLS and CDR2 as YYNGEE. The ends were cut back, 4 bases at V and 7 bases at J, with 20 bases in the middle. This CDR3 comprises 15 residues. DNA of the CDR3: TGTGCCAGCAGCCTTAACCTACAGGGAAGAAGTGGCTACACCTTC. It is translated as CASSLNLQGRSGYTF.

This sequence joins TRBV19 and TRBJ2-1; D uncertain. Germline CDR1 is LNHDA and CDR2 is SQIVND (reference sequence). There are 12 residues in the CDR3. V lost 3 bases and J lost 10, with 10 bases in between. The chain's CDR3 is CASSIRRDEQFF. The DNA for the CDR3 is TGTGCCAGTAGTATCCGACGCGACGAGCAGTTCTTC.

This clone came up once. This chain uses TRBV20-1 with TRBJ1-2; D gene uncertain. V was cut by 7 bases and J by 5 bases, with 17 bases left in between. This CDR3 spans 13 amino acids. The germline V gene has CDR1 DFQATT and CDR2 SNEGSKA (reference sequence). CDR3 sequence: CSVSPGKWYGYTF. CDR3 nucleotides: TGCAGTGTTAGTCCGGGTAAGTGGTATGGCTACACCTTC.

The V call is TRBV11-2, the J call TRBJ1-1, with TRBD1 as a possible D gene (5 bases). The CDR3 consists of 17 residues. The germline CDR1 and CDR2 sequences are SGHAT and FQNNGV. V lost 4 bases, J lost 3 bases, and 21 bases lay in between. The chain's CDR3 is CASSSPEAPRGDTEAFF. The CDR3, as DNA: TGTGCCAGCAGCTCCCCCGAGGCCCCTCGGGGGGACACTGAAGCTTTCTTT.

This clone is a singleton in its sample. The chain employs TRBV7-3 and TRBJ2-7, with TRBD1 matching 7 bases. The germline gives CDR1 SGHTA, CDR2 FQGTGA. The CDR3 runs 14 residues. Germline trimming cut 1 base from V and 5 bases from J; bases unmatched to any gene: 5. In nucleotides, the CDR3 is TGTGCCAGCAGCTTAAGGCCAGGGGGACACGAGCAGTACTTC. It codes for CASSLRPGGHEQYF.

J is TRBJ1-4 and V is TRBV7-2; TRBD1 aligns across 8 bases. CDR3 size: 13 residues. The germline V gene has CDR1 SGHTA and CDR2 FQGNSA. The junction had 2 bases not matched to a gene; V was cut back by 7 bases and J by 4 bases. CDR3 sequence: CASMDRVNEKLFF. DNA for the CDR3: TGTGCCAGCATGGACAGGGTTAATGAAAAACTGTTTTTT.

The chain links TRBV28 to TRBJ1-1; D is undetermined. Deletions cut 1 base from V and 6 bases from J, with 6 bases between. CDR1 MDHEN and CDR2 SYDVKM come from the germline V gene. The CDR3 is 12 amino acids. The CDR3 DNA is TGTGCCAGCAGTTTATCTCAGTCTGAAGCTTTCTTT. It is translated as CASSLSQSEAFF.

The V gene is TRBV6-4, the J gene TRBJ2-5; 10 bases fit TRBD2. Germline lookup yields CDR1 MRHNA and CDR2 SNTAGT. The CDR3 is 17 residues long. The J segment lost 1 base and the V segment lost 1 base, leaving 6 bases of the junction unmatched. The CDR3 loop is CASSDWLAGDFQETQYF. CDR3 in DNA: TGTGCCAGCAGTGACTGGCTAGCGGGGGACTTCCAAGAGACCCAGTACTTC.

V and J are TRBV2 and TRBJ1-2, with TRBD1 identical over 7 bases. The CDR3 runs to 12 residues. The trim removed 11 bases at V and 4 bases at J, leaving 7 bases unmatched. Germline CDR1 reads SNHLY; CDR2 reads FYNNEI. The CDR3 DNA reads TGTGCCGGGGGGGACAGCATCTATGGCTACACCTTC. Encoded protein: CAGGDSIYGYTF.

The chain has TRBV5-4 and TRBJ2-5; no reliable D call. This CDR3 has 13 amino acids. Trimming removed 1 base from V and 2 bases from J, with 6 bases in between. Germline V gene data show CDR1 as SGHNT and CDR2 as YYREEE (reference sequence). The CDR3 DNA sequence: TGTGCCAGCAGCTTGAACAGTCAAGAGACCCAGTACTTC. Amino acids: CASSLNSQETQYF.